This T cell receptor beta chain was captured in a study of T cells in Graves' hyperthyroidism and ophthalmopathy. The investigators amplified TCR beta CDR3 regions from RNA transcripts. The primer set for the first-round RT-PCR of the TCR CDR3 was HTBI. TCRdb used MiXCR to reprocess the multiplex PCR reads, holding one entry per CDR3 protein. Seen here are a few hundred thousand distinct CDR3 sequences, approximately 44% observed once, and the top ten hold about 8.2%. The CDR3 length is 14 residues. Trimming shortened V by 2 bases and J by 2 bases, and 6 bases separated the two germline ends. CDR1 and CDR2 from the germline V gene are MNHNY and SVGAGI (reference sequence).

The clonotype was recovered from a woman under 30 with Graves' hyperthyroidism. The source material was peripheral blood or thyroid tissue (not recorded which). This sequence joins TRBV6-6 and TRBJ2-2; D uncertain. CDR3 DNA: TGTGCCAGCAGTTACAGGCCCAACACCGGGGAGCTGTTTTTT. This gives the protein CASSYRPNTGELFF.